The 7 T cell receptor beta chains below all came from one sample that was sequenced in a study of liver allograft versus peripheral blood T cells. Study-level background: A comparison was made between T cell receptor repertoires in transplanted livers and those in recipients' peripheral blood.

Each CDR3 protein is one row after TCRdb ran MiXCR on the reads. The sample carries 6,500 to 9,000 distinct CDR3 sequences, approximately 18% recorded once. The source is a human patient who had a liver transplant. Some T cells here may be from the graft donor.

A few counts support this clonotype. The rearrangement joins TRBV6-1 to TRBJ1-1, with D possibly TRBD1 on 5 matching bases. The V gene lost 8 bases and the J gene lost 7 bases, with 11 bases spanning the gap. Germline V gives CDR1 MNHNS, CDR2 SASEGT. The CDR3 loop spans 11 amino acids. CDR3 DNA: TGTGCCAGCGGGGGGGGGAATGAAGCTTTCTTT. Amino acids: CASGGGNEAFF.

This clonotype is deemed medium-sized. The chain combines TRBV27 with TRBJ2-1, with a weak D call TRBD1 (5 bases). This CDR3 has 14 residues. Trimming left V 3 bases short and J 10 bases short, with 16 bases between. Germline CDR1 and CDR2: MNHEY and SMNVEV (reference sequence). The CDR3 loop is CASSFWQGFDEQFF. CDR3 DNA: TGTGCCAGCAGTTTCTGGCAGGGATTTGACGAGCAGTTCTTC.

This clonotype was observed many times. The chain carries TRBV29-1 and TRBJ2-1, with D uncertain. The germline V and J ends were trimmed by 0 bases and 4 bases, with 4 bases remaining between them. CDR1 SQVTM and CDR2 ANQGSEA come from the germline V gene. This CDR3 spans 12 amino acids. The CDR3 reads CSVEDHYNEQFF. The DNA of the CDR3 is TGCAGCGTTGAAGATCATTACAATGAGCAGTTCTTC.

By frequency in the sample, this clonotype is medium-sized. The rearrangement joins TRBV13 to TRBJ1-1; the D gene is possibly TRBD1 (5 bases). The CDR3 covers 14 residues. The V gene's germline CDR1 is PRHDT and CDR2 FYEKMQ (reference sequence). V lost 0 bases to trimming and J lost 6 bases, with 11 bases between them. The CDR3 reads CASSLGGDQAEAFF. The CDR3, as DNA: TGTGCCAGCAGCTTAGGAGGGGATCAGGCTGAAGCTTTCTTT.

By share, this clonotype counts as medium-sized. In DNA, the CDR3 is TGTGCCAGCAGACTAAGGACTCCGGACGGGGAGCTGTTTTTT. Translated, it gives CASRLRTPDGELFF. The rearrangement links TRBV7-9 to TRBJ2-2; D possibly corresponds to TRBD2 (5 bases). Trimming removed 6 bases at V and 7 bases at J, with 15 bases between. Germline V CDR1 and CDR2: SEHNR, FQNEAQ (reference sequence). This CDR3 comprises 14 residues.

This clonotype qualifies as hyperexpanded (1% or more). The V call is TRBV18, the J call TRBJ1-1; a weak D match, TRBD1 (5 bases). With 1 base removed from V and 7 bases from J, the gap between germline ends came to 16 bases. In germline, CDR1 is KGHSH, CDR2 LQKENI. The CDR3 has 15 amino acids. This CDR3 is CASSPLRSGRGEAFF. The CDR3, as DNA: TGTGCCAGCTCACCACTGAGGTCGGGACGGGGTGAAGCTTTCTTT.

This chain joins TRBV20-1 and TRBJ2-7; possible D gene TRBD1, 6 bases. The CDR3 contains 15 residues. Looked up from germline, CDR1 is DFQATT and CDR2 is SNEGSKA (reference sequence). Trimming removed 5 bases at V and 2 bases at J, with 19 bases between. The CDR3 region has the DNA TGCAGTGCTCGCTCTGACAGGCAGACCCCCTACGAGCAGTACTTC. It codes for CSARSDRQTPYEQYF.